Sequencing of this T cell receptor beta chain was carried out in a study of blood T cell repertoires in COVID-19 (dated by TCRdb to about 2020). Notes on the research overall: The collaborator samples originated in the United States, Italy and Spain and spanned the acute and convalescent phases of COVID-19. The material from the prospective study consisted of cDNA or gDNA derived from T cells, B-cell-depleted T cells, or PBMCs. Deeply sampled blood TCRbeta repertoires from subjects exposed to, actively infected with, or recovered from COVID-19 were included in the dataset. The repertoires were released in a freely available public database meant as a resource for research on the immune response to SARS-CoV-2. The samples were drawn from two sources: the first 160 participants of the ongoing ImmuneRACE study, and 950 to 1,500 subjects contributed by 6 global collaborators. A de-identified subject ID, COVID-19 status, age in years and sex were almost always included in the sample metadata. Where available, HLA class I and class II types were obtained from metadata supplied by the sample provider rather than from assay-based typing. Findings and caveats that apply to the study as a whole: Clinical and demographic metadata were provided uncurated, with the amount varying by source and participant.

TCRbeta CDR3 regions were amplified from genomic DNA using the immunoSEQ Assay, a bias-controlled multiplex PCR. Under the source paper's analysis protocol: The number of nucleated cells in each sample was estimated by amplification of reference gene primers within the assay. To quantify the absolute abundance of each unique TCRbeta CDR3 rearrangement, sequence reads were collapsed and filtered. Productive Simpson clonality was computed per sample as the square root of Simpson's diversity index over productive rearrangements. TCRdb took this table from immuneACCESS and kept in-frame rearrangements with V and J called. Such tables lack part of the clones; where checked against another copy, unresolved V genes explain under half of the gap, and the rest is unexplained. V and J calls plus clone size are reproduced from that table; the DNA served to infer D and trimming. A total of approximately 220,000 clones appear in this sample, around 86% of them only once. Jointly, the top ten make up around 2.7% of the sample.

Whole blood was collected in K2EDTA tubes by collaborating institutions according to the institutions' own protocols. For TCRbeta analysis, collaborator samples were shipped as frozen whole blood, as isolated PBMCs, or as DNA extracted from either sample type. V ends up 7 bases short and J 5 bases short, with an unmatched junction base count of 6. Taken from cysteine to phenylalanine, the CDR3 has 12 residues. The only DNA kept is the CDR3, 36 bases in frame from the first base. CDR1 and CDR2, looked up from the germline V gene, are SQVTM and ANQGSEA. Points on this clone: Its target antigen remains unknown. It has no much larger one-base neighbor in the sample; base qualities were not kept.

This clonotype originated in a man between 60 and 70 years old with acute or convalescent COVID-19. Rearrangement joined TRBV29-1 to TRBJ1-1, with TRBD1 identical over 8 junction bases. Sequenced input: peripheral blood. The nucleotides read TGCAGCGCAGGGGGCCAGGGTACTGAAGCTTTCTTT. This yields the protein CSAGGQGTEAFF.